Included here is one T cell receptor (beta chain) sequence, with context. This sample stems from a study of blood T cell repertoires in COVID-19. The data were produced by immunoSEQ multiplex PCR, yet TCRdb's version contains in-frame clones alone and is incomplete. The data hold roughly 150,000 clones, with 78% observed a single time. Those enrolled, adults aged 18 to 89 years, came from fewer than 25 US areas. Researchers sorted participants into cohorts using their self-reported clinical history. All recovered Cohort 3 donors got two negative PCRs, got clearance, or saw symptom resolution. The CDR3 consists of 11 residues. The germline V gene encodes CDR1 DFQATT and CDR2 SNEGSKA (reference sequence). Deletions cut 3 bases from V and 8 bases from J, with 8 bases between.

J is TRBJ2-1 and V is TRBV20-1; a weak D match, TRBD2 (6 bases). This TCR derives from a woman aged 45-59 years who had recovered from COVID-19. The material sequenced was PBMCs or T cells enriched from blood (not recorded which). The DNA for the CDR3 is TGCAGTGCTAGTCCGGGGGATGAGCAGTTCTTC. Residues: CSASPGDEQFF.